Presented here are 5 T cell receptor beta chains from one specimen sequenced in a study of shared clonotypes between healthy human individuals. Naive CD8 cells lacked CD45RO and underwent positive selection for CCR7, leaving out terminally differentiated effector memory CD45RA+ cells. Libraries were prepared by immunoSEQ multiplex PCR; TCRdb keeps only in-frame clonotypes and omits some of them. The data show around 2,000,000 clones, with about 93% seen just once and about 1.5% held by the top ten. Sequenced material: naive CD8+ T cells from PBMCs. Every receptor here comes from a man between 18 and 29 years old in good health. Some clones in this sample may be carry-over from other donors' samples.

The genes are TRBV1 and TRBJ2-3; the table's D call, TRBD2, has no DNA check behind it. TRBV1 is a pseudogene locus. The CDR3 runs 17 residues. This chain's CDR3 is CTSSLPLAGFSAHTQYF. CDR3 coding DNA: TGCACCAGCAGCTTGCCTCTCGCGGGGTTTTCGGCGCATACGCAGTATTTT.

This chain links TRBV2 with TRBJ2-1; 8 bases are shared with TRBD2. CDR3 length equals 16 residues. The ends lost 3 bases at V and 8 bases at J; junction bases unmatched: 12. CDR1 and CDR2 from the germline V gene are SNHLY and FYNNEI. This chain's CDR3 is CASSETGRAGMYEQFF. Written as DNA, the CDR3 is TGTGCCAGCAGTGAGACCGGGAGGGCCGGTATGTATGAGCAGTTCTTC.

The rearrangement joins TRBV5-1 to TRBJ1-1; weak D call: TRBD1 (5 bases). V lost 5 bases and J 6 bases, leaving 11 bases between the germline ends. The length of the CDR3 is 12 residues. The germline V gene encodes CDR1 SGHRS and CDR2 YFSETQ. The CDR3 DNA reads TGCGCCAGCAGTTACCAGGGCTCTGAAGCTTTCTTT. Encoded protein: CASSYQGSEAFF. Combining the CDR3 with reference TRBV5-1 and TRBJ1-1 gives the whole variable domain KAGVTQTPRYLIKTRGQQVTLSCSPISGHRSVSWYQQTPGQGLQFLFEYFSETQRNKGNFPGRFSGRQFSNSRSEMNVSTLELGDSALYLCASSYQGSEAFFGQGTRLTVV.

The rearrangement joins TRBV27 to TRBJ2-7; D may be TRBD2 (5 bases). Per the germline V gene, CDR1 is MNHEY and CDR2 is SMNVEV (reference sequence). Trimming cost V 10 bases and J 7 bases, with 20 bases left between them. The CDR3 is 13 amino acids. CDR3 amino acids: CATHPDGMGEQYF. CDR3 nucleotides: TGTGCCACCCACCCGGACGGGATGGGAGAGCAGTACTTC.

This clone was counted a single time. The chain is built from TRBV9 and TRBJ2-4; 10 bases are shared with TRBD2. The trim removed 0 bases at V and 1 base at J, leaving 7 bases unmatched. From germline, CDR1 is SGDLS and CDR2 YYNGEE. This CDR3 region has 18 residues. The CDR3 loop reads CASSVGASGRLAKNIQYF. The CDR3 coding sequence is TGTGCCAGCAGCGTAGGTGCTAGCGGGAGACTGGCCAAAAACATTCAGTACTTC.